The 29 T cell receptor beta chains in this list originate from one sample, sequenced in a study of regulatory T cells in long-lasting Graves disease. The sample's time point: newly diagnosed GD, antithyroid drugs for less than 3 months. The TCR library was made from RNA extracted from PBMCs. In building TCR beta libraries, iRepertoire HTBI primers were used together with Arm-PCR of CDR3 regions. TCRdb recomputed calls from the multiplex PCR reads with MiXCR, one row per CDR3 protein. The repertoire holds 350,000 to 450,000 distinct CDR3 sequences, with approximately 15% as singletons. The same data also contributed to another study, on T cells in Graves' hyperthyroidism and ophthalmopathy.

The starting material was peripheral blood mononuclear cells (PBMCs), obtained at new diagnosis, from a patient treated with antithyroid drugs. All receptors come from a woman in her twenties or thirties with Graves disease.

This clonotype has only a few counts. This sequence joins TRBV18 and TRBJ2-5, with a tentative D call TRBD2 (5 bases). Germline V lookup: CDR1 KGHSH, CDR2 LQKENI. V was clipped by 3 bases and J by 4 bases, with 15 bases between them. The CDR3 totals 15 residues. CDR3 in amino acids: CASSPQAGEGETQYF. CDR3 bases: TGTGCCAGCTCACCCCAGGCCGGGGAAGGAGAGACCCAGTACTTC.

There are many counts of this clonotype. Relative to the germline gene, one junction end is altered; a read error may explain this. The chain recombines TRBV6-1 with TRBJ2-7; D gene ambiguous. This CDR3 region has 11 residues. From germline, CDR1 is MNHNS and CDR2 SASEGT. DNA of the CDR3: TGTGCCAGCAGTGAAGCTTACGGGCAGTACTTC. Protein sequence: CASSEAYGQYF.

At least ten counts were recorded for this clonotype. CDR3 in amino acids: CASSPGTSGRLALLHEQYF. As DNA, the CDR3 is TGTGCCAGCAGTCCCGGGACTAGCGGGAGGCTGGCGTTGCTGCACGAGCAGTACTTC. This chain joins TRBV6-1 and TRBJ2-7; 15 bases are shared with TRBD2. V was clipped by 5 bases and J by 5 bases; unmatched bases: 16. CDR1 is MNHNS and CDR2 is SASEGT in the germline V gene. The CDR3 consists of 19 residues.

This clonotype appeared many times. J is TRBJ2-6 and V is TRBV11-2; 7 positions agree with TRBD2. The length of the CDR3 is 18 residues. The germline gives CDR1 SGHAT, CDR2 FQNNGV. Losses at the gene ends were 3 bases for V and 0 bases for J; bases not matched to a gene: 8. This CDR3 reads CASSFGAGATSGANVLTF. CDR3 in DNA: TGTGCCAGCAGCTTTGGGGCGGGAGCCACCTCTGGGGCCAACGTCCTGACTTTC.

This clonotype was recorded at least ten times. The chain couples TRBV6-5 to TRBJ1-2, with 11 positions matching TRBD1. After removal of 4 bases from V and 4 bases from J, the junction contained 11 bases not matched to a gene. Per germline, CDR1 MNHEY and CDR2 SVGAGI. This CDR3 is built from 17 residues. CDR3 sequence (DNA): TGTGCCAGCAGTTCCGGACAGGGGGCCCGTGGACTCTATGGCTACACCTTC. This translates into CASSSGQGARGLYGYTF.

This clonotype was observed once. CDR3 DNA: TGTGCCAGCAGTGGTGGGACAGGAGCTAACTATGGCTACACCTTC. Translating gives CASSGGTGANYGYTF. This chain uses TRBV6-4 with TRBJ1-2; the match to TRBD1 covers 8 bases. CDR3 length: 15 residues. CDR1 MRHNA and CDR2 SNTAGT come from the germline V gene. V lost 4 bases to trimming and J lost 0 bases; unmatched junction nucleotides: 4.

This clonotype occurred many times. This chain joins TRBV20-1 and TRBJ1-5; TRBD1 might be the D (5 bases). V was clipped by 3 bases and J by 5 bases, with 11 bases between them. Germline-derived CDR1 and CDR2 are DFQATT and SNEGSKA (reference sequence). The CDR3 contains 13 residues. CDR3 residues: CSARSGLDQPQHF. CDR3 sequence (DNA): TGCAGTGCTAGGTCAGGGCTGGATCAGCCCCAGCATTTT.

The table lists this clonotype with many counts. The gene calls are TRBV6-1 and TRBJ1-2, with D possibly being TRBD1 (6 bases). The CDR3 extends over 13 amino acids. V gave up 3 bases and J gave up 4 bases, with 9 bases separating them. Germline V CDR1 and CDR2: MNHNS, SASEGT. CDR3 bases: TGTGCCAGCAGTGAGGACAGAGTCTATGGCTACACCTTC. Its protein product is CASSEDRVYGYTF.

The V call is TRBV19, the J call TRBJ2-1; weak D call: TRBD1 (6 bases). V gave up 3 bases and J gave up 7 bases, with 10 bases separating them. Per germline, CDR1 LNHDA and CDR2 SQIVND (reference sequence). The CDR3 has 13 amino acids. The CDR3 DNA reads TGTGCCAGTAGTATGGGTCAGGGGAATGAGCAGTTCTTC. Translated, it gives CASSMGQGNEQFF.

This clonotype was seen a handful of times. The chain has TRBV13 and TRBJ2-1; D uncertain. Germline CDR1 PRHDT, CDR2 FYEKMQ (reference sequence). The CDR3 has 13 residues. Trimming shortened V by 2 bases and J by 5 bases, and 7 bases separated the two germline ends. The CDR3 protein is CASSLYGHNEQFF. The CDR3 DNA is TGTGCCAGCAGCTTATATGGTCACAATGAGCAGTTCTTC.

Many counts were recorded for this clonotype. The rearrangement uses TRBV3-1 and TRBJ2-4; 12 nucleotides agree with TRBD2. Germline loops: CDR1 LGHDT, CDR2 YNNKEL (reference sequence). The CDR3 is 17 residues long. The ends lost 1 base at V and 3 bases at J; junction bases unmatched: 4. The CDR3 nucleotides read TGTGCCAGCAGCCAAGGACTAGCGGGAGTAGGCAAAAACATTCAGTACTTC. Translation gives CASSQGLAGVGKNIQYF.

V is TRBV24-1 and J is TRBJ2-1; TRBD2 aligns across 10 bases. Germline V gene data show CDR1 as KGHDR and CDR2 as SFDVKD. V shed 5 bases and J 8 bases; nucleotides not matched to a gene: 5. There are 14 residues in the CDR3. The CDR3 coding sequence is TGTGCCACCAGTGGACTAGCGGGCGCCGATGAGCAGTTCTTC. As protein: CATSGLAGADEQFF.

Ten or more counts support this clonotype. The V and J genes are TRBV7-9 and TRBJ1-1; 8 bases agree with TRBD1. After removal of 5 bases from V and 4 bases from J, the junction contained 18 bases not matched to a gene. The CDR3 extends over 18 amino acids. Per the germline V gene, CDR1 is SEHNR and CDR2 is FQNEAQ (reference sequence). The CDR3 loop is CASSPKQDRAGLATEAFF. Written as DNA, the CDR3 is TGTGCCAGCAGCCCTAAACAGGACAGGGCGGGGCTGGCCACTGAAGCTTTCTTT.

There are many counts of this clonotype. The chain uses TRBV5-1 and TRBJ2-1; D not resolved. The CDR3 totals 12 residues. Germline V lookup: CDR1 SGHRS, CDR2 YFSETQ. Deletions cut 3 bases from V and 8 bases from J, with 9 bases between. CDR3 amino acids: CASSSRLYEQFF. The CDR3 bases are TGCGCCAGCAGCTCCAGGCTCTATGAGCAGTTCTTC.

The rearrangement uses TRBV11-2 and TRBJ2-1, with unresolved D. The J call may be incorrect, as the DNA end agrees better with TRBJ2-5. Germline V gene sequence: CDR1 SGHAT, CDR2 FQNNGV. The CDR3 consists of 14 residues. Here the CDR3 DNA reads TGTGCCAGCAGCTTAGGTCCGACTTGGGAGACCCAGTACTTC. It specifies CASSLGPTWETQYF.

At least ten counts were recorded for this clonotype. The genes are TRBV7-3 and TRBJ2-2; D perhaps matches TRBD2 (6 bases). Trimming took off 4 bases at V and 5 bases at J, with 11 bases between the two ends. Germline assignment: CDR1 SGHTA and CDR2 FQGTGA. The CDR3 runs to 14 residues. CDR3 nucleotide sequence: TGTGCCAGCAGCTCCGGGGGAAGGACCGGGGAGCTGTTTTTT. It encodes CASSSGGRTGELFF. The full variable domain, completed using reference TRBV7-3 and TRBJ2-2, is GAGVSQTPSNKVTEKGKYVELRCDPISGHTALYWYRQSLGQGPEFLIYFQGTGAADDSGLPNDRFFAVRPEGSVSTLKIQRTERGDSAVYLCASSSGGRTGELFFGEGSRLTVL.

This clonotype was observed many times. The rearrangement uses TRBV7-2 and TRBJ1-1; D call uncertain. Trimming shortened V by 0 bases and J by 5 bases, and 10 bases separated the two germline ends. Germline V gives CDR1 SGHTA, CDR2 FQGNSA. The CDR3 is 14 residues long. The CDR3 DNA reads as TGTGCCAGCAGCTTAGCGCTACCGGGAACTGAAGCTTTCTTT. This codes for CASSLALPGTEAFF.

The rearrangement uses TRBV10-3 and TRBJ2-3; no clear D. Germline loops: CDR1 ENHRY, CDR2 SYGVKD. V lost 0 bases, J lost 6 bases, and 4 bases lay in between. The CDR3 has 12 residues. The CDR3 nucleotides read TGTGCCATCAGTGAGTCCCGGGATACGCAGTATTTT. Its translation is CAISESRDTQYF.

This clonotype has at least ten counts. The genes are TRBV27 and TRBJ2-3; D unclear. V gave up 3 bases and J gave up 5 bases, with 15 bases separating them. Germline CDR1 reads MNHEY; CDR2 reads SMNVEV (reference sequence). The CDR3 length is 15 residues. CDR3 protein: CASSLRLGRGDTQYF. Written as DNA, the CDR3 is TGTGCCAGCAGTTTGCGATTAGGGCGCGGAGATACGCAGTATTTT.

This clonotype has at least ten counts. The rearrangement uses TRBV11-2 and TRBJ2-7, with TRBD2 identical over 7 bases. Germline V gene lookup returns CDR1 SGHAT and CDR2 FQNNGV. This CDR3 has 16 amino acids. V lost 2 bases to trimming and J lost 4 bases; unmatched junction nucleotides: 11. The CDR3 coding sequence is TGTGCCAGCAGCTTATTGGCTAGCGGCCGAGGGTACGAGCAGTACTTC. This sequence encodes CASSLLASGRGYEQYF.

The chain employs TRBV11-2 and TRBJ1-5; TRBD1 matches at 8 bases. CDR1 and CDR2 (germline): SGHAT, FQNNGV. J lost 4 bases, V lost 5 bases, and 7 bases had no gene match. The CDR3 totals 15 residues. The CDR3 loop reads CASSLAGQVNQPQHF. CDR3 nucleotides: TGTGCCAGCAGCCTTGCGGGACAGGTGAATCAGCCCCAGCATTTT.

This clonotype was seen many times. The J gene is TRBJ2-7, the V gene TRBV29-1, with D tentatively TRBD1 (6 bases). Between the trimmed V and J ends, which lost 1 base and 2 bases, there was a span of 6 bases. Germline-derived CDR1 and CDR2 are SQVTM and ANQGSEA. The CDR3 is made up of 12 amino acids. CDR3 loop: CSVEGDTYEQYF. The CDR3 nucleotides are TGCAGCGTTGAAGGGGACACCTACGAGCAGTACTTC.

The chain carries TRBV5-5 and TRBJ2-3; TRBD2 matches 8 bases. The germline gives CDR1 SGHKS, CDR2 YYEKEE (reference sequence). The CDR3 has 17 residues. J lost 4 bases, V lost 0 bases, and 10 bases had no gene match. The CDR3 DNA is TGTGCCAGCAGCTTGGCGGGAGGGCCCCCTAGGGCAGATACGCAGTATTTT. Protein sequence: CASSLAGGPPRADTQYF.

This clonotype was detected only a few times. The chain employs TRBV18 and TRBJ2-3; 8 nucleotides match TRBD1. Trimming cost V 1 base and J 0 bases; bases outside gene matches: 6. From germline, CDR1 is KGHSH and CDR2 LQKENI. The CDR3 is 17 amino acids. Here the CDR3 reads CASSPLTGTGSTDTQYF. In nucleotides, the CDR3 is TGTGCCAGCTCACCACTTACCGGGACAGGAAGCACAGATACGCAGTATTTT.

This clonotype was detected a few times. V and J are TRBV18 and TRBJ2-2; D possibly corresponds to TRBD2 (5 bases). This CDR3 spans 15 amino acids. The germline gives CDR1 KGHSH, CDR2 LQKENI. V lost 5 bases and J 0 bases, leaving 10 bases between the germline ends. The CDR3 DNA reads as TGTGCCAGCTCAGTGCGTAGCGCGAACACCGGGGAGCTGTTTTTT. Translation gives CASSVRSANTGELFF.

This clonotype was observed a few times. The V gene is TRBV3-1, the J gene TRBJ2-6; 9 bases map to TRBD2. This CDR3 spans 20 amino acids. Germline V lookup: CDR1 LGHDT, CDR2 YNNKEL (reference sequence). V lost 5 bases, J lost 1 base, and 15 bases stayed unmatched. CDR3 DNA sequence: TGTGCCAGCAGCTCCCCCAAAGCGGGGACTAGCAGATCTGGGGCCAACGTCCTGACTTTC. Amino acid sequence: CASSSPKAGTSRSGANVLTF.

In its sample, this clonotype was seen many times. This chain connects TRBV6-2 or TRBV6-3 to TRBJ1-5, with unresolved D. Germline CDR1 and CDR2: MNHEY and SVGEGT. The CDR3 is 13 amino acids. Deletions cut 6 bases from V and 0 bases from J, with 6 bases between. DNA for the CDR3: TGTGCCAGCAGCCCCTATAGCAATCAGCCCCAGCATTTT. It translates to CASSPYSNQPQHF.

On this clonotype: Just one base apart from a much larger clone, this may be a read error. The chain has TRBV12-3 or TRBV12-4 and TRBJ2-1, with 9 bases identical to TRBD2. This CDR3 region has 17 residues. The CDR3 here is CASSFAGGPGSYDEQFF. The CDR3 DNA follows: TGTGCCAGCAGTTTTGCGGGAGGGCCTGGCTCCTACGATGAGCAGTTCTTC.

As regards this clonotype: This may come from a read error, since a much larger clone is one base off. J is TRBJ2-5 and V is TRBV9; 7 bases are a match to TRBD2. Germline V CDR1 and CDR2: SGDLS, YYNGEE. This CDR3 comprises 14 residues. In nucleotides, the CDR3 is TGCGCCAGCAGCCCCGGGACTATAGCCAATGAGCAGTACTTC. Its translation is CASSPGTIANEQYF.